The 31 T cell receptor beta chains below come from one sample, sequenced in a study of control samples from healthy donors and cancer patients. Some clones are missing from TCRdb's copy, which holds only in-frame ones; the method was immunoSEQ multiplex PCR. The top ten hold roughly a tenth of the sample, which has over 80,000 clones, 79% seen once. Sequenced input: blood. The receptors derive from a woman younger than 45 in good health.

This chain connects TRBV12-3 or TRBV12-4 to TRBJ2-1; no definite D call. This CDR3 has 12 residues. Trimming shortened V by 6 bases and J by 8 bases, and 11 bases separated the two germline ends. CDR3 DNA: TGTGCCAGCAGCCCAGAGCGAGATGAGCAGTTCTTC. Its protein is CASSPERDEQFF.

The rearrangement links TRBV10-2 to TRBJ1-2, with 12 nucleotides matching TRBD1. V was clipped by 6 bases and J by 6 bases; unmatched bases: 2. This CDR3 is 13 amino acids long. Germline V gene data show CDR1 as WSHSY and CDR2 as SAAADI. The CDR3 is CASSRDRGHGYTF. For the CDR3, the DNA is TGCGCCAGCAGCCGGGACAGGGGGCATGGCTACACCTTC.

The rearrangement links TRBV6-2 or TRBV6-3 to TRBJ2-1, with 10 bases matching TRBD2. CDR1 and CDR2 (germline): MNHEY, SVGEGT. The J segment lost 2 bases and the V segment lost 3 bases, leaving 10 bases of the junction unmatched. CDR3 length equals 18 residues. CDR3 sequence: CASSYRKRGGAPYNEQFF. For the CDR3, the DNA is TGTGCCAGCAGTTATAGAAAGCGGGGGGGGGCGCCCTACAATGAGCAGTTCTTC.

V usage is TRBV18 and J usage is TRBJ1-1; 9 positions match TRBD1. V trimming: 2 bases; J trimming: 5 bases; junction bases outside the gene matches: 3. CDR1 is KGHSH, CDR2 LQKENI, per germline. The CDR3 totals 14 residues. The CDR3 nucleotides are TGTGCCAGCTCACCATTGACAGGGGGTACTGAAGCTTTCTTT. Translating it yields CASSPLTGGTEAFF.

DNA of the CDR3: TGTGCCAGCAGCCCCCTGAGCCTGGATGAGGGAAAACTGTTTTTT. Its translation is CASSPLSLDEGKLFF. This rearrangement joins TRBV9 to TRBJ1-4; D is uncertain. Trimming pared 4 bases from V and 10 bases from J, leaving 20 bases between. The CDR3 runs 15 residues. Looked up from germline, CDR1 is SGDLS and CDR2 is YYNGEE.

V is TRBV19 and J is TRBJ2-4; TRBD1 matches at 8 bases. The V gene end was trimmed by 7 bases and the J gene end by 8 bases; junction bases not matched to a gene: 7. The CDR3 is 13 amino acids. Looked up from germline, CDR1 is LNHDA and CDR2 is SQIVND (reference sequence). CDR3 loop: CASISQGAYIQYF. CDR3 nucleotide sequence: TGTGCCAGTATCAGTCAGGGGGCCTACATTCAGTACTTC.

This sequence joins TRBV12-5 and TRBJ1-1, with D hard to call. The CDR3 covers 15 residues. Germline loops: CDR1 LGHNT, CDR2 FRNRAP. V was trimmed by 0 bases and J by 0 bases, leaving 8 bases between them. The CDR3 spells CASGLVAGMNTEAFF. CDR3 DNA: TGTGCTAGTGGTTTGGTTGCAGGCATGAACACTGAAGCTTTCTTT.

As concerns this clone: The sample has other DNA sequences that encode this CDR3 too. The chain links TRBV5-1 to TRBJ2-2, with D uncertain. The CDR3 loop spans 12 amino acids. CDR1 SGHRS and CDR2 YFSETQ come from the germline V gene. Trimming left V 0 bases short and J 7 bases short, with 4 bases between. CDR3 loop: CASSLVFGELFF. In nucleotides, the CDR3 is TGCGCCAGCAGCTTGGTGTTCGGGGAGCTGTTTTTT.

The genes are TRBV11-2 and TRBJ2-3; D may be TRBD2 (5 bases). Germline V gene data show CDR1 as SGHAT and CDR2 as FQNNGV. With 5 bases removed from V and 0 bases from J, the gap between germline ends came to 21 bases. There are 18 residues in the CDR3. The CDR3 loop reads CASSARIDLALSTDTQYF. CDR3 nucleotide sequence: TGTGCCAGCAGCGCAAGGATAGACTTAGCGCTAAGCACAGATACGCAGTATTTT.

J is TRBJ2-4 and V is TRBV7-6; 9 positions agree with TRBD2. The CDR3 is 18 residues long. Germline-derived CDR1 and CDR2 are SGHVS and FNYEAQ. V lost 5 bases, J lost 0 bases, and 11 bases stayed unmatched. The CDR3 spells CASSPMAGGLLAKNIQYF. The DNA of the CDR3 is TGTGCCAGCAGCCCCATGGCGGGGGGGCTTCTAGCCAAAAACATTCAGTACTTC.

The rearrangement links TRBV12-5 to TRBJ1-1; D perhaps matches TRBD1 (6 bases). The CDR3 has 17 residues. V was pared by 7 bases and J by 4 bases, with 25 bases between. The germline V gene encodes CDR1 LGHNT and CDR2 FRNRAP. The CDR3 nucleotides read TGTGCTAGTGCCGTTCTCGCCAGTTACAGGGTGGGCACTGAAGCTTTCTTT. Translated, it gives CASAVLASYRVGTEAFF.

V gene TRBV27 combines with J gene TRBJ2-1; 11 bases are a match to TRBD1. There are 18 residues in the CDR3. V was clipped by 2 bases and J by 7 bases; unmatched bases: 13. Germline V gene sequence: CDR1 MNHEY, CDR2 SMNVEV (reference sequence). The CDR3: CASSLSPIAGDRGNEQFF. CDR3 DNA: TGTGCCAGCAGTTTAAGTCCTATTGCGGGGGACAGGGGGAATGAGCAGTTCTTC.

In this sample, this clone turned up a few times. The chain couples TRBV25-1 to TRBJ1-6, with D possibly being TRBD1 (5 bases). This CDR3 region has 14 residues. V gave up 2 bases and J gave up 5 bases, with 7 bases separating them. The germline gives CDR1 MGHDK, CDR2 SYGVNS. The CDR3: CASSEGGDNSPLHF. As DNA, the CDR3 is TGTGCCAGCAGTGAAGGGGGGGATAATTCACCCCTCCACTTT.

The chain links TRBV3-1 (or the pseudogene TRBV3-2) to TRBJ1-1; 10 bases agree with TRBD1. V shed 3 bases and J 5 bases; nucleotides not matched to a gene: 9. The germline V gene encodes CDR1 LGHDT and CDR2 YNNKEL (reference sequence). The CDR3 runs to 16 residues. CDR3 in amino acids: CASSQLPGQGMTEAFF. The CDR3 region has the DNA TGTGCCAGCAGCCAGCTACCGGGACAGGGGATGACTGAAGCTTTCTTT.

This chain joins TRBV6-6 and TRBJ2-7; 9 bases line up with TRBD1. Germline V gives CDR1 MNHNY, CDR2 SVGAGI (reference sequence). CDR3 length: 14 amino acids. Trimming cost V 7 bases and J 6 bases; bases outside gene matches: 10. This CDR3 is CASTPPGQGFEQYF. The CDR3 DNA sequence: TGTGCCAGCACCCCTCCGGGACAGGGCTTCGAGCAGTACTTC.

This chain connects TRBV19 to TRBJ2-5; D possibly corresponds to TRBD1 (6 bases). The CDR3 consists of 13 residues. The germline V and J ends were trimmed by 6 bases and 5 bases, with 13 bases remaining between them. Germline assignment: CDR1 LNHDA and CDR2 SQIVND (reference sequence). The CDR3 loop reads CASRNRVGETQYF. As DNA, the CDR3 is TGTGCCAGTAGAAACAGGGTTGGCGAGACCCAGTACTTC.

The J gene is TRBJ1-5, the V gene TRBV7-9; 10 bases line up with TRBD1. After removal of 5 bases from V and 7 bases from J, the junction contained 5 bases not matched to a gene. CDR1 SEHNR and CDR2 FQNEAQ come from the germline V gene (reference sequence). This CDR3 comprises 14 residues. The CDR3 region is CASSQDRGQQPQHF. CDR3 coding DNA: TGTGCCAGCAGCCAAGACAGGGGGCAACAGCCCCAGCATTTT.

This clone appeared once. This chain links TRBV5-1 with TRBJ1-1, with 10 positions matching TRBD1. The CDR3 is made up of 14 amino acids. V lost 4 bases and J lost 7; bases outside the gene matches: 7. Looked up from germline, CDR1 is SGHRS and CDR2 is YFSETQ. This chain's CDR3 is CASSHGTGVGEAFF. The CDR3 region has the DNA TGCGCCAGCAGCCACGGGACAGGGGTCGGTGAAGCTTTCTTT. The variable domain in full, completed from reference TRBV5-1 and TRBJ1-1, reads KAGVTQTPRYLIKTRGQQVTLSCSPISGHRSVSWYQQTPGQGLQFLFEYFSETQRNKGNFPGRFSGRQFSNSRSEMNVSTLELGDSALYLCASSHGTGVGEAFFGQGTRLTVV.

This chain joins TRBV10-3 and TRBJ1-2; TRBD1 is a possible D gene (5 bases). Trimming took 3 bases from V and 3 from J, leaving 17 bases between them. CDR3 size: 16 residues. Germline V gene data show CDR1 as ENHRY and CDR2 as SYGVKD. In DNA form, the CDR3 reads TGTGCCATCAGTGACCTATACGGGGCAGGAGACTATGGCTACACCTTC. Protein sequence: CAISDLYGAGDYGYTF.

V is TRBV25-1 and J is TRBJ1-1; D remains unclear. The germline V gene encodes CDR1 MGHDK and CDR2 SYGVNS. V was clipped by 2 bases and J by 0 bases, with 7 bases between them. This CDR3 is built from 14 residues. The CDR3 sequence: CASSESGLNTEAFF. Here the CDR3 DNA reads TGTGCCAGCAGTGAAAGCGGCCTGAACACTGAAGCTTTCTTT.

The chain has TRBV6-5 and TRBJ1-5, with a tentative D call TRBD1 (6 bases). CDR1 is MNHEY and CDR2 is SVGAGI in the germline V gene. V lost 6 bases, J lost 7 bases, and 16 bases lay in between. CDR3 length equals 14 residues. This CDR3 reads CASSQQQGRQPQHF. In DNA form, the CDR3 reads TGTGCCAGCAGCCAACAACAGGGAAGGCAGCCCCAGCATTTT.

The chain couples TRBV2 to TRBJ2-3; a weak D match, TRBD2 (5 bases). Germline V gene data show CDR1 as SNHLY and CDR2 as FYNNEI. The length of the CDR3 is 13 residues. The V and J ends lost 8 bases and 11 bases respectively, with 20 bases between them. This CDR3 reads CASLWTPASGQYF. The CDR3 DNA follows: TGTGCCAGCCTCTGGACCCCAGCGAGCGGGCAGTATTTT.

The gene calls are TRBV19 and TRBJ2-7, with 7 bases aligning to TRBD2. Germline CDR1 is LNHDA and CDR2 is SQIVND (reference sequence). The length of the CDR3 is 13 residues. The V gene end was trimmed by 2 bases and the J gene end by 7 bases; junction bases not matched to a gene: 5. This chain's CDR3 is CASSISAGGEQYF. In nucleotides, the CDR3 is TGTGCCAGTAGTATAAGCGCCGGGGGGGAGCAGTACTTC.

The genes are TRBV5-6 and TRBJ2-1; TRBD2 agrees at 7 bases. CDR1 is SGHDT and CDR2 is YYEEEE in the germline V gene. The CDR3 has 17 residues. The V segment lost 0 bases and the J segment 7 bases; nucleotides outside the gene matches: 13. This CDR3 reads CASSLASSGAGGNEQFF. As DNA, the CDR3 is TGTGCCAGCAGCTTGGCATCGAGCGGGGCCGGAGGGAATGAGCAGTTCTTC.

This rearrangement joins TRBV18 to TRBJ2-7; maybe TRBD1 (6 bases). V was trimmed by 5 bases and J by 3 bases, leaving 11 bases between them. Germline V lookup: CDR1 KGHSH, CDR2 LQKENI. The CDR3 is made up of 13 amino acids. CDR3 in amino acids: CASSVGQYYEQYF. CDR3 DNA: TGTGCCAGCTCAGTCGGACAGTACTACGAGCAGTACTTC.

This rearrangement joins TRBV2 to TRBJ1-2; 8 positions agree with TRBD1. Germline V gene data show CDR1 as SNHLY and CDR2 as FYNNEI. The CDR3 has 12 amino acids. The ends lost 4 bases at V and 7 bases at J; junction bases unmatched: 2. The CDR3 reads CASSGTGSGYTF. The CDR3 DNA is TGTGCCAGCAGTGGGACAGGGAGTGGCTACACCTTC.

This clone was counted a few times. J is TRBJ1-3 and V is TRBV3-1 (or the pseudogene TRBV3-2), with a tentative D call TRBD1 (5 bases). The germline V gene has CDR1 LGHDT and CDR2 YNNKEL (reference sequence). The CDR3 sequence is 15 residues long. V was trimmed by 4 bases and J by 2 bases, leaving 12 bases between them. The CDR3 loop is CASSLKGSAGNTIYF. CDR3 nucleotides: TGTGCCAGCAGCCTAAAGGGGTCTGCTGGAAACACCATATATTTT.

This clone was seen once. This sequence joins TRBV5-8 and TRBJ1-5; the D gene is possibly TRBD1 (6 bases). Germline V gives CDR1 SGHTS, CDR2 YDEGEE. V gave up 1 base and J gave up 3 bases, with 14 bases separating them. The CDR3 sequence is 16 residues long. CDR3 sequence: CASSLSWQGTNQPQHF. Written as DNA, the CDR3 is TGTGCCAGCAGCTTGTCGTGGCAGGGGACCAATCAGCCCCAGCATTTT.

CDR3 residues: CASSQTGGGSYNEQFF. In DNA, the CDR3 is TGTGCCAGCAGCCAAACCGGAGGGGGCTCCTACAATGAGCAGTTCTTC. The chain combines TRBV4-2 with TRBJ2-1; the D call may be TRBD1 or TRBD2 (6 bases each). This CDR3 has 16 amino acids. Germline V gene lookup returns CDR1 LGHNA and CDR2 YNFKEQ. Trimming stripped 2 bases from V and 0 bases from J, with 11 bases between.

The gene calls are TRBV19 and TRBJ2-1, with D possibly being TRBD1 (6 bases). Germline lookup yields CDR1 LNHDA and CDR2 SQIVND (reference sequence). The V gene lost 6 bases and the J gene lost 5 bases, with 17 bases spanning the gap. The CDR3 loop spans 15 amino acids. CDR3 loop: CASSPRAGTHNEQFF. The CDR3 DNA follows: TGTGCCAGTAGCCCCCGGGCAGGGACACACAATGAGCAGTTCTTC.

The chain recombines TRBV30 with TRBJ1-1, with 7 nucleotides matching TRBD1. The CDR3 spans 12 residues. Per germline, CDR1 GTSNPN and CDR2 SVGIG (reference sequence). V trimming: 8 bases; J trimming: 5 bases; junction bases outside the gene matches: 8. The CDR3 spells CAVDRRGTEAFF. For the CDR3, the DNA is TGTGCCGTGGACAGGAGAGGTACTGAAGCTTTCTTT.